The 14 T cell receptor beta chains below come from one sample, sequenced in a study of graft-versus-host responses after intestinal transplantation. The antigens for these receptors are not known. Here immunoSEQ multiplex PCR was the method, and the copy in TCRdb shows in-frame clones only, minus some. The repertoire has over 100,000 clones, roughly 93% of them found once; the top ten carry more than 0.095%. The sample in question was unstimulated CD4+ T cells sorted from spleen or lymph node cells, obtained before intestinal transplant. All receptors come from a human donor who received an intestinal transplant.

The chain links TRBV5-1 to TRBJ2-5, with D possibly being TRBD1 or TRBD2 (6 bases each). Between the trimmed V and J ends, which lost 5 bases and 4 bases, there was a span of 12 bases. The CDR3 has 13 residues. Germline V gene lookup returns CDR1 SGHRS and CDR2 YFSETQ. The CDR3 DNA reads as TGCGCCAGCAGGGTAGCGGACAGAGAGACCCAGTACTTC. Protein sequence: CASRVADRETQYF. The whole variable domain, filled in from reference TRBV5-1 and TRBJ2-5, reads KAGVTQTPRYLIKTRGQQVTLSCSPISGHRSVSWYQQTPGQGLQFLFEYFSETQRNKGNFPGRFSGRQFSNSRSEMNVSTLELGDSALYLCASRVADRETQYFGPGTRLLVL.

CDR3 sequence reads: CASSSDGSSGNTIYF. The CDR3, as DNA: TGCGCCAGCAGCTCGGACGGGAGCTCTGGAAACACCATATATTTT. The V call is TRBV5-1, the J call TRBJ1-3; no definite D call. Germline V gene data show CDR1 as SGHRS and CDR2 as YFSETQ. V lost 3 bases and J lost 0, with 10 bases in between. This CDR3 has 15 residues.

J is TRBJ2-5 and V is TRBV18, with unresolved D. V was clipped by 2 bases and J by 2 bases, with 6 bases between them. Germline CDR1 reads KGHSH; CDR2 reads LQKENI. The CDR3 runs to 13 residues. The CDR3 sequence is CASSPTQQETQYF. CDR3 bases: TGTGCCAGCTCACCAACTCAACAAGAGACCCAGTACTTC.

V and J are TRBV28 and TRBJ1-2; 8 nucleotides align to TRBD1. V lost 11 bases, J lost 5 bases, and 16 bases stayed unmatched. The CDR3 is 15 residues long. Germline assignment: CDR1 MDHEN and CDR2 SYDVKM. The DNA for the CDR3 is TGTGCCGCCCACGGGTGGACAGGGTTGGGTTATGGCTACACCTTC. Its translation is CAAHGWTGLGYGYTF.

This chain connects TRBV6-5 to TRBJ2-7; maybe TRBD1 (6 bases). CDR1 MNHEY and CDR2 SVGAGI come from the germline V gene. CDR3 length: 14 amino acids. V lost 6 bases to trimming and J lost 2 bases, with 14 bases between them. The CDR3 DNA follows: TGTGCCAGCAGCTACGGGACACTCACCTACGAGCAGTACTTC. The encoded protein is CASSYGTLTYEQYF.

This clone was counted a single time. The chain has TRBV5-4 and TRBJ2-7; 13 bases agree with TRBD2. The length of the CDR3 is 14 residues. The V gene end was trimmed by 4 bases and the J gene end by 7 bases; junction bases not matched to a gene: 5. Germline V gene data show CDR1 as SGHNT and CDR2 as YYREEE (reference sequence). The CDR3 sequence is CASSPGLAGDEQYF. In DNA form, the CDR3 reads TGTGCCAGCAGCCCTGGACTAGCGGGAGATGAGCAGTACTTC.

This chain connects TRBV5-1 to TRBJ1-1; D is perhaps TRBD1 (6 bases). CDR3 length: 13 residues. Germline assignment: CDR1 SGHRS and CDR2 YFSETQ. Trimming removed 6 bases at V and 4 bases at J, with 13 bases between. The CDR3 protein is CASKRRGFTEAFF. The CDR3 DNA reads TGCGCCAGCAAGCGCAGGGGTTTCACTGAAGCTTTCTTT.

This chain connects TRBV18 to TRBJ2-5; D may be TRBD1 (7 bases). The assigned J gene may be wrong: the sequence end matches TRBJ2-7 better. CDR1 and CDR2 (germline): KGHSH, LQKENI. This CDR3 has 14 residues. This CDR3 is CASSPGGLSYEQYF. The DNA of the CDR3 is TGTGCCAGCTCCCCAGGGGGGCTGTCCTACGAGCAGTACTTC.

This sequence joins TRBV6-1 and TRBJ1-2, with 8 bases that match TRBD1. The junction had 2 bases not matched to a gene; V was cut back by 4 bases and J by 7 bases. CDR1 MNHNS and CDR2 SASEGT come from the germline V gene. There are 12 residues in the CDR3. The CDR3 reads CASSGQGFGYTF. Here the CDR3 DNA reads TGTGCCAGCAGTGGACAGGGGTTTGGCTACACCTTC.

The chain recombines TRBV6-5 with TRBJ2-3, with TRBD2 identical over 8 bases. The V gene end was trimmed by 2 bases and the J gene end by 2 bases; junction bases not matched to a gene: 6. Germline CDR1 MNHEY, CDR2 SVGAGI. CDR3 length equals 16 residues. Written as DNA, the CDR3 is TGTGCCAGCAGTTACCCGGGGGGGCGGACCACAGATACGCAGTATTTT. This translates into CASSYPGGRTTDTQYF.

This chain connects TRBV5-6 to TRBJ2-5; D gene ambiguous. CDR3 length: 12 residues. Trimming took off 1 base at V and 6 bases at J, with 7 bases between the two ends. Germline V gene data show CDR1 as SGHDT and CDR2 as YYEEEE. This CDR3 is CASSLSRKTQYF. CDR3 sequence (DNA): TGTGCCAGCAGCTTGAGTCGGAAGACCCAGTACTTC.

The V and J genes are TRBV6-6 and TRBJ2-3, with D perhaps being TRBD1 or TRBD2 (6 bases each). V shed 2 bases and J shed 9 bases, with 12 bases lying between them. Germline lookup yields CDR1 MNHNY and CDR2 SVGAGI (reference sequence). The CDR3 totals 13 residues. The CDR3 here is CASSYGGGGTQYF. CDR3 DNA: TGTGCCAGCAGTTACGGCGGAGGGGGAACGCAGTATTTT.

The chain has TRBV11-3 and TRBJ2-1; TRBD2 matches 10 bases. The ends lost 6 bases at V and 7 bases at J; junction bases unmatched: 6. This CDR3 comprises 14 residues. The germline V gene encodes CDR1 SGHNT and CDR2 YENEEA. The DNA for the CDR3 is TGTGCCAGCAGTCTAGCGGGAGTGAATAATGAGCAGTTCTTC. Translating it yields CASSLAGVNNEQFF.

The chain couples TRBV4-1 to TRBJ2-5; perhaps TRBD1 as D (6 bases). The J call may be faulty, since TRBJ2-7 better matches the DNA end. The CDR3 has 15 residues. Germline V gene lookup returns CDR1 MGHRA and CDR2 YSYEKL. CDR3 sequence reads: CASSQGLNRAHEQYF. The DNA for the CDR3 is TGCGCCAGCAGCCAAGGGCTGAACAGGGCCCACGAGCAGTACTTC.